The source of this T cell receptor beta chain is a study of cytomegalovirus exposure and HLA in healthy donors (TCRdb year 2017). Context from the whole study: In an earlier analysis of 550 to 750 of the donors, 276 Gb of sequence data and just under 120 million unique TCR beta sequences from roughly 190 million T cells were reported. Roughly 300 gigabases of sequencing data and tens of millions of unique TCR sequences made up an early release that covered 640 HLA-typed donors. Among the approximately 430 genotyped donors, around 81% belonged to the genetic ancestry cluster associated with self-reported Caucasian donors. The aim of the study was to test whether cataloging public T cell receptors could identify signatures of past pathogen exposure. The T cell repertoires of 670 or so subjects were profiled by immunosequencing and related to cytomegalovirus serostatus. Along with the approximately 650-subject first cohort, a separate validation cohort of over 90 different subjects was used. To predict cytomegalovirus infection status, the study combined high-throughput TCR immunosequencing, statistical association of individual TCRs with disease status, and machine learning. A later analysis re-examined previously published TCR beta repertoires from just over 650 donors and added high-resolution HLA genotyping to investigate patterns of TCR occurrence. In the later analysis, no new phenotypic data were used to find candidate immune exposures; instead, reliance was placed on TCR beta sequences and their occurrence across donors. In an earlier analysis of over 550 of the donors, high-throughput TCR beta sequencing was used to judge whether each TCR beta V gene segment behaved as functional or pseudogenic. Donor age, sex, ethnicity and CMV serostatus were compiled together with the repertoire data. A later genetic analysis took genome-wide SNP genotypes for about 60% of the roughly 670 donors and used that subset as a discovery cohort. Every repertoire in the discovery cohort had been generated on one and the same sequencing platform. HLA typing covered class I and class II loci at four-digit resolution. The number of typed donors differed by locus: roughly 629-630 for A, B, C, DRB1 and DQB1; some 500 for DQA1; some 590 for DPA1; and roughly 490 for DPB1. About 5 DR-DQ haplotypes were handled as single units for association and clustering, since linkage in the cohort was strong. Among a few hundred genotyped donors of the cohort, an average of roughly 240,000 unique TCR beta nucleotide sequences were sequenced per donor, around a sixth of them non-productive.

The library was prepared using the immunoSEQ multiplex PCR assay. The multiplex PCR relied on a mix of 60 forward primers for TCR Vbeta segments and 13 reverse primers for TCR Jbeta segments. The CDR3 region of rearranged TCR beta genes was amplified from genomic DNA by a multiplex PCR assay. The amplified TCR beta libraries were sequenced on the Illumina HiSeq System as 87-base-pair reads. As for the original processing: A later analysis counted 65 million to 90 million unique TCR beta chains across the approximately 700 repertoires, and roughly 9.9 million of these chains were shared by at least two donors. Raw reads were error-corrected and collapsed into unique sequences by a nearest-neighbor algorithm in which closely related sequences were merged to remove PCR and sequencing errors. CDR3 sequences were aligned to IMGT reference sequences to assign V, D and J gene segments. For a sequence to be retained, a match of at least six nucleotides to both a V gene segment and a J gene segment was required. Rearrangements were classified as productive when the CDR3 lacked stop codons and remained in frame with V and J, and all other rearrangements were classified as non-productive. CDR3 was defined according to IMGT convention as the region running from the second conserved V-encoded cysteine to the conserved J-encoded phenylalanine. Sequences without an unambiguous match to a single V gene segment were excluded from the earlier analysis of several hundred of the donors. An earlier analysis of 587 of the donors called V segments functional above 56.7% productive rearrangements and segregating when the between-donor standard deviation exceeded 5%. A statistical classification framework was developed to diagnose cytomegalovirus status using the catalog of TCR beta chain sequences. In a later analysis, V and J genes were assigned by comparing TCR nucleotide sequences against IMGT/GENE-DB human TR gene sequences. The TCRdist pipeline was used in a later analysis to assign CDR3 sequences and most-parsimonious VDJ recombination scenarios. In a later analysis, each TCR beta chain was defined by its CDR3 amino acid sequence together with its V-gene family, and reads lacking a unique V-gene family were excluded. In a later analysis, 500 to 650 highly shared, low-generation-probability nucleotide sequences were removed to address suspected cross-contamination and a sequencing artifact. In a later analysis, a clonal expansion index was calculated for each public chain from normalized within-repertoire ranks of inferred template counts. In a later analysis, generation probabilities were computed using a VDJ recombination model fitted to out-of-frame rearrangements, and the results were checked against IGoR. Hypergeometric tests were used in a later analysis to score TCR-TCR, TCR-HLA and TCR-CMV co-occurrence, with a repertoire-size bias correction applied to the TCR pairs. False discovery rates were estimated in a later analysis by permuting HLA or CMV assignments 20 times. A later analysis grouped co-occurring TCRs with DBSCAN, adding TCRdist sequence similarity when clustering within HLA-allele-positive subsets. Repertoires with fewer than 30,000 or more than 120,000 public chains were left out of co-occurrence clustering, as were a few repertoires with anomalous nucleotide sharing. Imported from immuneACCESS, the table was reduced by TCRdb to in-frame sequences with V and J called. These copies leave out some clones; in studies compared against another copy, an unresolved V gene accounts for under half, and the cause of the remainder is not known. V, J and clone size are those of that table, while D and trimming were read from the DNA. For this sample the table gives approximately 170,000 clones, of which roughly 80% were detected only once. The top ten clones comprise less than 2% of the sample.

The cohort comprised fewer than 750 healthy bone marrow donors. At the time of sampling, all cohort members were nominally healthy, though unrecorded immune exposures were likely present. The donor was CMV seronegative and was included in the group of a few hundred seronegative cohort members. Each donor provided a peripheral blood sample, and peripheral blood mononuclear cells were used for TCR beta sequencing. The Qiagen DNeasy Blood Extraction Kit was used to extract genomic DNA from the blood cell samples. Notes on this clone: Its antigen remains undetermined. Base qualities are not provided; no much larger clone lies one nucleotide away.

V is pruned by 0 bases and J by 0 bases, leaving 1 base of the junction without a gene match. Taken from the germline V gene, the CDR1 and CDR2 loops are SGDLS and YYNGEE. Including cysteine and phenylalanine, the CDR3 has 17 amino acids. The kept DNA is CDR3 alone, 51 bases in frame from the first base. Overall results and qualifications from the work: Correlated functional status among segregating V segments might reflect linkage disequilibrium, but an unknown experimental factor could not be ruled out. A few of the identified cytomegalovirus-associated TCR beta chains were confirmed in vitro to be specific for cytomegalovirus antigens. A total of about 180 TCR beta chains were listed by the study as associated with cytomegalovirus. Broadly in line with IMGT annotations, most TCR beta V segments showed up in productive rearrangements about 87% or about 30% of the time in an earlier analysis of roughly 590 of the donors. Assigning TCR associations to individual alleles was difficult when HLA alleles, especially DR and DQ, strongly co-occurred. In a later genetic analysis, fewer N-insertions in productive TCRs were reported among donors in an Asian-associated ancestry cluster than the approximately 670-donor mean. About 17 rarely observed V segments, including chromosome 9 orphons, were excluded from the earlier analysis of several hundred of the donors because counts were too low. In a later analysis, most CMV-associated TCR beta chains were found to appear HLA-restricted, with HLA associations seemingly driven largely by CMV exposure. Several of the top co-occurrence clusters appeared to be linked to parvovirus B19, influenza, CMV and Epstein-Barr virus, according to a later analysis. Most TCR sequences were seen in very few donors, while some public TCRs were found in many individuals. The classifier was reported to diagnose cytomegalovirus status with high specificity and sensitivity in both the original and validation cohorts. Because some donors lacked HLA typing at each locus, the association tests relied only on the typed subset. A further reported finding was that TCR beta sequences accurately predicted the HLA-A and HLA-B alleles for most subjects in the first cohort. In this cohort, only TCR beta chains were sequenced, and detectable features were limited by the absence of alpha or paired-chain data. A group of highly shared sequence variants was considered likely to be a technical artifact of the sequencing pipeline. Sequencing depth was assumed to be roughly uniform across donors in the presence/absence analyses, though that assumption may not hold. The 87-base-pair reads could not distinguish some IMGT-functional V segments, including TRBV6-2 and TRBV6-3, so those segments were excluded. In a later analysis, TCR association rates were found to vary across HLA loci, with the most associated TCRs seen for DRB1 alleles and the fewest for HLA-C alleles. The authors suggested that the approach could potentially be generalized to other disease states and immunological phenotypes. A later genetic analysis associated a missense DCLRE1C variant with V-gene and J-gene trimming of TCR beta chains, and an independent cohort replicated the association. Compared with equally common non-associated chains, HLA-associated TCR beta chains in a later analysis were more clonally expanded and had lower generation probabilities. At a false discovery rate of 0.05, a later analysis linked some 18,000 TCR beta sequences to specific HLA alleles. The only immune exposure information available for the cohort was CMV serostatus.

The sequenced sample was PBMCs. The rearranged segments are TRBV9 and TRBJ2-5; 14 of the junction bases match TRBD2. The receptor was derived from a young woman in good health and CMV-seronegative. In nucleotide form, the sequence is TGTGCCAGCAGCGTAGGACTAGCGGGGGGGTACCAAGAGACCCAGTACTTC. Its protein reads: CASSVGLAGGYQETQYF.